These 30 T cell receptor beta chains originate from one sample sequenced in a study of PD-L1 blockade in urothelial cancer. Time point reported: peripheral blood 6 weeks after treatment start. Clones were read by immunoSEQ multiplex PCR, and TCRdb kept only the in-frame ones, dropping some. Here the sample spans around 46,000 clones, about four fifths being singletons. The input for sequencing was PBMCs, taken around atezolizumab (anti-PD-L1) treatment. These receptors were collected from a man aged 60 to 69 with urothelial cancer.

The V call is TRBV19, the J call TRBJ2-1; 9 bases align to TRBD2. CDR3 length: 15 residues. The trim removed 2 bases at V and 10 bases at J, leaving 9 bases unmatched. The germline gives CDR1 LNHDA, CDR2 SQIVND (reference sequence). This chain's CDR3 is CASSISSGKGKEQFF. The CDR3 DNA follows: TGTGCCAGTAGTATATCTAGCGGGAAGGGAAAAGAGCAGTTCTTC. Combining the CDR3 with reference TRBV19 and TRBJ2-1 gives the whole variable domain DGGITQSPKYLFRKEGQNVTLSCEQNLNHDAMYWYRQDPGQGLRLIYYSQIVNDFQKGDIAEGYSVSREKKESFPLTVTSAQKNPTAFYLCASSISSGKGKEQFFGPGTRLTVL.

This rearrangement joins TRBV14 to TRBJ2-2, with TRBD2 as a possible D gene (6 bases). The germline CDR1 and CDR2 sequences are SGHDN and FVKESK. The length of the CDR3 is 14 residues. The V end lost 6 bases, the J end lost 1 base, and 9 bases lay between the germline ends. This CDR3 is CASRRDLNTGELFF. CDR3 DNA sequence: TGTGCCAGCAGGCGGGACCTGAACACCGGGGAGCTGTTTTTT.

The chain uses TRBV18 and TRBJ2-5; 9 bases map to TRBD2. Trimming took 4 bases from V and 2 from J; bases not matched to a gene: 5. Germline CDR1 reads KGHSH; CDR2 reads LQKENI. The CDR3 has 15 residues. The CDR3 loop is CASSQLAGEQETQYF. The CDR3 DNA sequence: TGTGCCAGCTCACAGTTAGCGGGGGAGCAAGAGACCCAGTACTTC.

This clone was recorded only once. The rearrangement joins TRBV28 to TRBJ2-1, with D possibly TRBD1 on 7 matching bases. The CDR3 runs to 15 residues. Trimming pared 5 bases from V and 7 bases from J, leaving 18 bases between. Germline V CDR1 and CDR2: MDHEN, SYDVKM. The chain's CDR3 is CASSTPQGGVNEQFF. The CDR3 DNA sequence: TGTGCCAGCAGTACCCCTCAGGGGGGTGTGAATGAGCAGTTCTTC.

The V gene is TRBV6-1, the J gene TRBJ2-6; D not resolved. The CDR3 length is 15 residues. V gave up 4 bases and J gave up 2 bases, with 9 bases separating them. Germline-derived CDR1 and CDR2 are MNHNS and SASEGT. The CDR3 coding sequence is TGTGCCAGCAGTGGAGGTACGGCTGGGGCCAACGTCCTGACTTTC. Translation gives CASSGGTAGANVLTF.

This clone has a handful of counts. The chain has TRBV6-1 and TRBJ2-7; D perhaps matches TRBD1 (6 bases). The CDR3 totals 14 residues. Germline CDR1 MNHNS, CDR2 SASEGT. The V gene lost 6 bases and the J gene lost 4 bases, with 16 bases spanning the gap. CDR3 in amino acids: CASSWDTEFYEQYF. The CDR3 DNA is TGTGCCAGCAGCTGGGACACGGAGTTTTACGAGCAGTACTTC.

This sequence joins TRBV4-2 and TRBJ2-7; D ambiguous. CDR3 length: 16 residues. Per the germline V gene, CDR1 is LGHNA and CDR2 is YNFKEQ. Between the trimmed V and J ends, which lost 0 bases and 0 bases, there was a span of 12 bases. The CDR3 sequence is CASSQDAFTSSYEQYF. In DNA form, the CDR3 reads TGTGCCAGCAGCCAAGACGCATTCACAAGCTCCTACGAGCAGTACTTC.

This chain links TRBV18 with TRBJ2-1, with a possible D match to TRBD1 (5 bases). Trimming shortened V by 3 bases and J by 9 bases, and 12 bases separated the two germline ends. The CDR3 sequence is 13 residues long. CDR1 is KGHSH and CDR2 is LQKENI in the germline V gene. The CDR3 reads CASSPRGQGEQFF. CDR3 bases: TGTGCCAGCTCACCTAGGGGCCAGGGTGAGCAGTTCTTC.

The chain has TRBV27 and TRBJ2-3; 10 nucleotides match TRBD2. The CDR3 sequence is 15 residues long. CDR1 is MNHEY, CDR2 SMNVEV, per germline (reference sequence). V was clipped by 3 bases and J by 2 bases; unmatched bases: 2. The CDR3 region has the DNA TGTGCCAGCAGTTTTCTAGCGGGGGCCACAGATACGCAGTATTTT. Amino acid sequence: CASSFLAGATDTQYF.

The chain recombines TRBV6-1 with TRBJ2-2, with TRBD1 matching over 7 bases. V dropped 5 bases and J dropped 6; count of bases not matched to a gene: 9. Looked up from germline, CDR1 is MNHNS and CDR2 is SASEGT. There are 15 residues in the CDR3. CDR3 in amino acids: CASSRKGADAGELFF. CDR3 coding DNA: TGTGCCAGCAGTAGAAAGGGGGCGGATGCCGGGGAGCTGTTTTTT.

V usage is TRBV5-1 and J usage is TRBJ1-2; 9 bases are shared with TRBD1. Germline V CDR1 and CDR2: SGHRS, YFSETQ. V shed 0 bases and J 2 bases; nucleotides not matched to a gene: 5. The CDR3 loop spans 16 amino acids. CDR3 nucleotide sequence: TGCGCCAGCAGCTTGGGGGGGACAGGGTCGAACTATGGCTACACCTTC. It specifies CASSLGGTGSNYGYTF. Full variable domain (rest looked up from reference TRBV5-1 and TRBJ1-2): KAGVTQTPRYLIKTRGQQVTLSCSPISGHRSVSWYQQTPGQGLQFLFEYFSETQRNKGNFPGRFSGRQFSNSRSEMNVSTLELGDSALYLCASSLGGTGSNYGYTFGSGTRLTVV.

The chain joins TRBV11-2 to TRBJ2-5, with a weak D call TRBD2 (6 bases). The CDR3 covers 13 residues. The V gene lost 5 bases and the J gene lost 5 bases, with 12 bases spanning the gap. Germline CDR1 is SGHAT and CDR2 is FQNNGV. The chain's CDR3 is CASSTGLFETQYF. Written as DNA, the CDR3 is TGTGCCAGCAGCACGGGACTGTTTGAGACCCAGTACTTC.

This clone was counted only a few times. The rearrangement links TRBV5-1 to TRBJ2-7; no definite D call. Germline V lookup: CDR1 SGHRS, CDR2 YFSETQ. The V gene lost 2 bases and the J gene lost 0 bases, with 9 bases spanning the gap. This CDR3 is built from 14 residues. CDR3 sequence (DNA): TGCGCCAGCAGCTTTGGGCGATACTCCTACGAGCAGTACTTC. Its protein product is CASSFGRYSYEQYF.

The chain uses TRBV4-1 and TRBJ2-1; no definite D call. From germline, CDR1 is MGHRA and CDR2 YSYEKL. The V end lost 0 bases, the J end lost 10 bases, and 13 bases lay between the germline ends. CDR3 length: 14 residues. CDR3 loop: CASSQESRLSEQFF. The DNA for the CDR3 is TGCGCCAGCAGCCAAGAATCCCGACTGAGCGAGCAGTTCTTC.

The chain joins TRBV30 to TRBJ2-7, with a tentative D call TRBD2 (5 bases). The length of the CDR3 is 13 residues. V was pared by 5 bases and J by 2 bases, with 13 bases between. The germline V gene has CDR1 GTSNPN and CDR2 SVGIG (reference sequence). CDR3 sequence: CAWDASSAYEQYF. The CDR3 DNA reads as TGTGCCTGGGATGCTAGCAGTGCCTACGAGCAGTACTTC. The full variable domain, completed using reference TRBV30 and TRBJ2-7, is SQTIHQWPATLVQPVGSPLSLECTVEGTSNPNLYWYRQAAGRGLQLLFYSVGIGQISSEVPQNLSASRPQDRQFILSSKKLLLSDSGFYLCAWDASSAYEQYFGPGTRLTVT.

The chain is built from TRBV5-1 and TRBJ1-1; 7 bases match TRBD1. Germline CDR1 SGHRS, CDR2 YFSETQ. This CDR3 comprises 15 residues. V lost 2 bases and J lost 5; bases outside the gene matches: 9. DNA for the CDR3: TGCGCCAGCAGCTTAGAGGGGGCGCGAAGAACTGAAGCTTTCTTT. Translation: CASSLEGARRTEAFF.

The rearrangement links TRBV29-1 to TRBJ2-7, with D possibly being TRBD1 (6 bases). The CDR3 covers 13 residues. CDR1 and CDR2 from the germline V gene are SQVTM and ANQGSEA. Trimming cost V 4 bases and J 0 bases, with 10 bases left between them. The CDR3 bases are TGCAGCGTTGTGGGACAAGGCTCCTACGAGCAGTACTTC. Translating it yields CSVVGQGSYEQYF.

V and J are TRBV7-2 and TRBJ2-3, with TRBD2 matching over 7 bases. There are 16 residues in the CDR3. CDR1 SGHTA and CDR2 FQGNSA come from the germline V gene. The V and J ends lost 4 bases and 2 bases, in that order; junction bases with no gene match: 9. The CDR3: CASSWFGGSATDTQYF. The CDR3, as DNA: TGTGCCAGCAGCTGGTTTGGCGGGAGCGCCACAGATACGCAGTATTTT.

The chain combines TRBV2 with TRBJ2-3; 7 bases are shared with TRBD2. The V gene end was trimmed by 1 base and the J gene end by 0 bases; junction bases not matched to a gene: 16. The germline V gene has CDR1 SNHLY and CDR2 FYNNEI. This CDR3 contains 20 residues. The CDR3 spells CASSEGDYRIKETSTDTQYF. CDR3 coding DNA: TGTGCCAGCAGTGAAGGGGACTACCGAATTAAAGAAACTAGCACAGATACGCAGTATTTT.

The V call is TRBV4-3, the J call TRBJ1-4, with D perhaps TRBD1 (5 bases). CDR1 LGHNA and CDR2 YSLEER come from the germline V gene. CDR3 length equals 18 residues. V dropped 0 bases and J dropped 4 bases, with 18 bases sitting between them. CDR3 sequence: CASSQERTGGGYNEKLFF. In DNA form, the CDR3 reads TGCGCCAGCAGCCAAGAGCGGACCGGGGGGGGGTATAATGAAAAACTGTTTTTT.

This clone was seen only a few times. J is TRBJ2-7 and V is TRBV7-2; 8 positions match TRBD2. Trimming at V came to 3 bases and at J to 0 bases, leaving 7 bases not matched to a gene. CDR3 length equals 16 residues. Per germline, CDR1 SGHTA and CDR2 FQGNSA. The CDR3 spells CASSFASGLSSYEQYF. The CDR3, as DNA: TGTGCCAGCAGCTTCGCTAGCGGGTTGTCCTCCTACGAGCAGTACTTC.

This clone was seen more than once but under ten times. The CDR3 DNA reads TGTGCCAGCAGTACGGACAGGGGGGGTCAGCCCCAGCATTTT. Protein product: CASSTDRGGQPQHF. This chain links TRBV2 with TRBJ1-5; 10 nucleotides align to TRBD1. The CDR3 covers 14 residues. The germline gives CDR1 SNHLY, CDR2 FYNNEI. Germline trimming cut 5 bases from V and 6 bases from J; bases unmatched to any gene: 4.

The genes are TRBV9 and TRBJ2-3; D ambiguous. In germline, CDR1 is SGDLS, CDR2 YYNGEE. Trimming left V 3 bases short and J 5 bases short, with 7 bases between. The CDR3 consists of 12 residues. CDR3 nucleotide sequence: TGTGCCAGCAGCGCCGAGAGAGATACGCAGTATTTT. Translating gives CASSAERDTQYF.

The rearrangement links TRBV30 to TRBJ1-4, with 8 bases that match TRBD1. After removal of 8 bases from V and 2 bases from J, the junction contained 4 bases not matched to a gene. Germline values: CDR1 GTSNPN, CDR2 SVGIG (reference sequence). The CDR3 spans 13 residues. The chain's CDR3 is CAGQGGTNEKLFF. CDR3 DNA: TGTGCCGGACAGGGAGGGACTAATGAAAAACTGTTTTTT.

This clone was counted a single time. The chain recombines TRBV28 with TRBJ2-3, with 10 bases lining up with TRBD2. CDR3 length equals 15 residues. The V gene's germline CDR1 is MDHEN and CDR2 SYDVKM. V shed 2 bases, J shed 2 bases, and the junction held 1 base outside the gene matches. The CDR3 region has the DNA TGTGCCAGCAGTTTACTAGCGGGGGTCACAGATACGCAGTATTTT. It is translated as CASSLLAGVTDTQYF.

There are a few counts of this clone. V usage is TRBV7-8 and J usage is TRBJ2-1; weak D call: TRBD1 (5 bases). The CDR3 covers 13 residues. V dropped 5 bases and J dropped 8 bases, with 13 bases sitting between them. The germline V gene encodes CDR1 SGHVS and CDR2 FQNEAQ. The CDR3 coding sequence is TGTGCCAGCAGCCCACCGGCCAGGGATGAGCAGTTCTTC. It yields the protein CASSPPARDEQFF.

V usage is TRBV10-2 and J usage is TRBJ1-5; no clear D gene. The CDR3 spans 14 residues. V was shortened by 8 bases and J by 0 bases, with 11 bases between the two germline ends. Germline loops: CDR1 WSHSY, CDR2 SAAADI. CDR3 DNA sequence: TGCGCCAGCGAGTCCGGTGATAGCAATCAGCCCCAGCATTTT. Translated, it gives CASESGDSNQPQHF.

V gene TRBV2 combines with J gene TRBJ1-5; D gene ambiguous. V lost 4 bases and J 3 bases, leaving 13 bases between the germline ends. This CDR3 has 15 amino acids. CDR1 is SNHLY, CDR2 FYNNEI, per germline. CDR3 DNA sequence: TGTGCCAGCAGTGGAAGGCGGACTAACAATCAGCCCCAGCATTTT. Residues: CASSGRRTNNQPQHF.

This clone was observed once. This sequence joins TRBV19 and TRBJ2-5, with D possibly being TRBD1 (6 bases). Per the germline V gene, CDR1 is LNHDA and CDR2 is SQIVND (reference sequence). With 5 bases removed from V and 2 bases from J, the gap between germline ends came to 15 bases. This CDR3 region has 15 residues. The CDR3 DNA is TGTGCCAGTAGTGTCCACAACGGACAGCAAGAGACCCAGTACTTC. Its protein is CASSVHNGQQETQYF.

The V gene is TRBV27, the J gene TRBJ2-7; TRBD2 is a possible D gene (5 bases). V shed 6 bases and J shed 6 bases, with 15 bases lying between them. The CDR3 totals 13 residues. Per germline, CDR1 MNHEY and CDR2 SMNVEV (reference sequence). CDR3: CASRAGMGVEQYF. The DNA for the CDR3 is TGTGCCAGCAGAGCCGGGATGGGAGTCGAGCAGTACTTC.